This T cell receptor (beta chain) derives from a study of T cells in Graves' hyperthyroidism and ophthalmopathy. With V trimmed by 8 bases and J by 2 bases, 11 bases remained unmatched. CDR3 size: 15 residues. The V gene's germline CDR1 is SNHLY and CDR2 FYNNEI. There were TCR beta CDR3 regions amplified from RNA transcripts. A first-round RT-PCR of the TCR CDR3 used the HTBI primer set. TCRdb processed the multiplex PCR reads anew with MiXCR; each CDR3 protein has one entry. The table has a few hundred thousand distinct CDR3 sequences, 40% to 50% seen once. This clonotype was seen a single time. The chain carries TRBV2 and TRBJ2-7; 8 bases are shared with TRBD1. The specimen was peripheral blood or thyroid tissue (not recorded which). This TCR was sampled from an adult woman with Graves' disease, either hyperthyroidism or ophthalmopathy (not recorded which). Here the CDR3 DNA reads TGTGCCAGCGCAGGACGGGGACAGGACACCTACGAGCAGTACTTC. Protein: CASAGRGQDTYEQYF. The variable domain in full, with the rest retrieved from reference TRBV2 and TRBJ2-7, is EPEVTQTPSHQVTQMGQEVILRCVPISNHLYFYWYRQILGQKVEFLVSFYNNEISEKSEIFDDQFSVERPDGSNFTLKIRSTKLEDSAMYFCASAGRGQDTYEQYFGPGTRLTVT.